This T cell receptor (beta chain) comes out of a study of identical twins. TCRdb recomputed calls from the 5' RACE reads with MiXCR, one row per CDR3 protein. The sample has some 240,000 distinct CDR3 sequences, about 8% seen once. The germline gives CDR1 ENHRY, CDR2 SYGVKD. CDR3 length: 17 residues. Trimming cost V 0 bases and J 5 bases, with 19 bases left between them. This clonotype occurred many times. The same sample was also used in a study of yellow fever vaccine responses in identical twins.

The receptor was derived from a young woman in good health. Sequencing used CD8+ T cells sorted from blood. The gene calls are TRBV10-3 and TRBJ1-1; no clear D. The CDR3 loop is CAISESPRAGIRTEAFF. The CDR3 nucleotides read TGTGCCATCAGTGAGTCTCCTAGGGCGGGTATCAGGACTGAAGCTTTCTTT.